These 9 T cell receptor beta chains came from one sample sequenced in a study of blood T cell repertoires in COVID-19. Using immunoSEQ multiplex PCR, the repertoire was profiled, and TCRdb retains in-frame clones only, with some absent. The profile shows a few hundred thousand clones, 75% to 90% of them singletons. Sequencing was done on a sample of peripheral blood. Receptor source: a man under 40 with acute or convalescent COVID-19.

This sequence joins TRBV7-2 and TRBJ2-3; TRBD2 aligns across 9 bases. Germline values: CDR1 SGHTA, CDR2 FQGNSA. There are 16 residues in the CDR3. The ends lost 6 bases at V and 4 bases at J; junction bases unmatched: 11. CDR3: CASRISSGIGPDTQYF. The CDR3 region has the DNA TGTGCCAGCAGGATATCTAGCGGGATCGGGCCAGATACGCAGTATTTT.

V gene TRBV27 combines with J gene TRBJ2-7; TRBD2 is a possible D gene (6 bases). Trimming shortened V by 2 bases and J by 7 bases, and 15 bases separated the two germline ends. The CDR3 loop spans 14 amino acids. Germline V lookup: CDR1 MNHEY, CDR2 SMNVEV (reference sequence). The CDR3 is CASSLAGLGGEQYF. The CDR3 region has the DNA TGTGCCAGCAGTTTAGCGGGACTGGGCGGGGAGCAGTACTTC.

This clone was observed a single time. CDR3 region: CASSQLGAFSYNEQFF. CDR3 DNA: TGTGCCAGCAGCCAATTAGGGGCCTTCTCCTACAATGAGCAGTTCTTC. This chain links TRBV14 with TRBJ2-1, with TRBD1 as a possible D gene (5 bases). V was shortened by 2 bases and J by 0 bases, with 11 bases between the two germline ends. Germline CDR1 and CDR2: SGHDN and FVKESK. The CDR3 has 16 amino acids.

This chain joins TRBV30 and TRBJ2-4; 8 nucleotides agree with TRBD1. V dropped 0 bases and J dropped 8; count of bases not matched to a gene: 9. The CDR3 sequence is 15 residues long. Germline assignment: CDR1 GTSNPN and CDR2 SVGIG (reference sequence). In DNA form, the CDR3 reads TGTGCCTGGAGTGTAAGCAGGGGGCAATGGCACATTCAGTACTTC. Its protein is CAWSVSRGQWHIQYF.

Note on this clone: Other DNA variants within this sample encode the same CDR3. The chain combines TRBV28 with TRBJ1-4, with 7 bases lining up with TRBD1. V was clipped by 2 bases and J by 7 bases; unmatched bases: 1. This CDR3 spans 13 amino acids. CDR1 and CDR2 from the germline V gene are MDHEN and SYDVKM. The CDR3 is CASSLGQVEKLFF. The CDR3 bases are TGTGCCAGCAGTTTAGGACAGGTTGAAAAACTGTTTTTT.

The V call is TRBV11-2, the J call TRBJ2-3; no clear D gene. CDR1 and CDR2 from the germline V gene are SGHAT and FQNNGV. This CDR3 has 16 residues. Trimming stripped 4 bases from V and 2 bases from J, with 16 bases between. The CDR3 here is CASSSGRSPATDTQYF. As DNA, the CDR3 is TGTGCCAGCAGCTCCGGAAGGAGCCCTGCCACAGATACGCAGTATTTT.

The chain is built from TRBV11-2 and TRBJ2-3, with 8 bases identical to TRBD1. The CDR3 has 19 residues. Per germline, CDR1 SGHAT and CDR2 FQNNGV. Trimming took 3 bases from V and 5 from J; bases not matched to a gene: 19. CDR3 DNA: TGTGCCAGCAGCTTGACAGGGGTAGTCGGGACTCGCGGTTTAGATACGCAGTATTTT. The encoded protein is CASSLTGVVGTRGLDTQYF.

This sequence joins TRBV7-3 and TRBJ2-1, with 14 bases identical to TRBD2. The germline CDR1 and CDR2 sequences are SGHTA and FQGTGA. Unmatched junction bases numbered 14, after V lost 2 bases and J lost 5 bases. The CDR3 is 20 amino acids. CDR3 protein: CASSLDYMPGTSGSNNEQFF. CDR3 bases: TGTGCCAGCAGCTTAGATTATATGCCCGGGACTAGCGGGAGTAACAATGAGCAGTTCTTC.

The rearrangement joins TRBV5-1 to TRBJ1-5; D might be TRBD1 (5 bases). The germline CDR1 and CDR2 sequences are SGHRS and YFSETQ. The CDR3 spans 13 residues. Trimming pared 5 bases from V and 5 bases from J, leaving 11 bases between. This CDR3 is CASRGGEYQPQHF. The CDR3 region has the DNA TGCGCCAGCAGGGGGGGAGAGTATCAGCCCCAGCATTTT. Filled out from reference TRBV5-1 and TRBJ1-5, the complete variable domain reads KAGVTQTPRYLIKTRGQQVTLSCSPISGHRSVSWYQQTPGQGLQFLFEYFSETQRNKGNFPGRFSGRQFSNSRSEMNVSTLELGDSALYLCASRGGEYQPQHFGDGTRLSIL.